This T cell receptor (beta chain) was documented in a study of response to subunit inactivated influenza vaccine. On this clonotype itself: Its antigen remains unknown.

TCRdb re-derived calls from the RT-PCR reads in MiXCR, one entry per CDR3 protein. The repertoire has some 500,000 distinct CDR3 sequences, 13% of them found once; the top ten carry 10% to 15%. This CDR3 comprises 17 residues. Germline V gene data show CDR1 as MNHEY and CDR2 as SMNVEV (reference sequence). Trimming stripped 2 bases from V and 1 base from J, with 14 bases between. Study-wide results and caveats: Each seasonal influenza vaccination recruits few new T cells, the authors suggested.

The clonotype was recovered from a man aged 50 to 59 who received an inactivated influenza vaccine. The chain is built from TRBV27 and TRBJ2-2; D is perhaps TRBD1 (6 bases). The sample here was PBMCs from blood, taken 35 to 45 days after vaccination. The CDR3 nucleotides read TGTGCCAGCAGTTTAGAGCGGCCACAGGGGAACACCGGGGAGCTGTTTTTT. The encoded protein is CASSLERPQGNTGELFF.